Below, 9 T cell receptor beta chains from the same sample are listed, as sequenced in a study of blood T cell repertoires in COVID-19. Assay used: immunoSEQ multiplex PCR; TCRdb lists only in-frame clones, some missing. This table has hundreds of thousands of clones, more than 70% appearing once. Input material: peripheral blood. These receptors were obtained from a woman aged 55-75 years with COVID-19, enrolled during active disease.

The chain couples TRBV19 to TRBJ1-3; 9 nucleotides line up with TRBD1. Trimming removed 4 bases from V and 1 base from J; junction bases left unmatched: 5. The CDR3 is made up of 16 amino acids. Germline V gene lookup returns CDR1 LNHDA and CDR2 SQIVND (reference sequence). The CDR3, as DNA: TGTGCCAGTAGTACAACAGGGGGCTATTCTGGAAACACCATATATTTT. It encodes CASSTTGGYSGNTIYF.

The rearrangement links TRBV4-1 to TRBJ2-5, with TRBD2 matching over 10 bases. This CDR3 is 15 amino acids long. The germline V gene encodes CDR1 MGHRA and CDR2 YSYEKL. The V segment lost 4 bases and the J segment 3 bases; nucleotides outside the gene matches: 5. The CDR3 DNA is TGCGCCAGCAGCCCACCGGGACTAGCGAAAGAGACCCAGTACTTC. Translating gives CASSPPGLAKETQYF.

The chain carries TRBV28 and TRBJ2-7; D is unclear. Germline V gene sequence: CDR1 MDHEN, CDR2 SYDVKM. V shed 3 bases and J shed 6 bases, with 15 bases lying between them. This CDR3 has 14 residues. In DNA form, the CDR3 reads TGTGCCAGCAGTTTCTCACAGACCAGGCGCGAGCAGTACTTC. Protein sequence: CASSFSQTRREQYF.

The chain joins TRBV19 to TRBJ1-1, with no clear D. V lost 7 bases and J lost 0, with 24 bases in between. This CDR3 spans 18 amino acids. The germline V gene encodes CDR1 LNHDA and CDR2 SQIVND (reference sequence). The CDR3 region has the DNA TGTGCCAGTACCCAACCCCCACTTAGGAGGGCCATGAACACTGAAGCTTTCTTT. Its translation is CASTQPPLRRAMNTEAFF. Using reference TRBV19 and TRBJ1-1 for the parts outside the CDR3, the full variable domain is DGGITQSPKYLFRKEGQNVTLSCEQNLNHDAMYWYRQDPGQGLRLIYYSQIVNDFQKGDIAEGYSVSREKKESFPLTVTSAQKNPTAFYLCASTQPPLRRAMNTEAFFGQGTRLTVV.

The chain is built from TRBV7-6 and TRBJ2-5, with 7 positions matching TRBD1. The CDR3 runs 15 residues. Germline V gene sequence: CDR1 SGHVS, CDR2 FNYEAQ. Trimming cost V 6 bases and J 7 bases; bases outside gene matches: 14. The CDR3 DNA follows: TGTGCCAGCAGTTCCGGGACAGCCCTTGATGGGACCCAGTACTTC. Residues: CASSSGTALDGTQYF.

The rearrangement uses TRBV28 and TRBJ2-3; 8 positions match TRBD2. V gave up 8 bases and J gave up 10 bases; unmatched junction bases: 20. In germline, CDR1 is MDHEN, CDR2 SYDVKM. CDR3 length: 16 amino acids. The CDR3 DNA reads as TGTGCCAGCGCACATAGCGGGGCCCCCCGGGGGAAGTCGCAGTATTTT. The encoded protein is CASAHSGAPRGKSQYF.

This chain links TRBV3-1 (or the pseudogene TRBV3-2) with TRBJ2-3; TRBD1 matches 9 bases. After removal of 1 base from V and 0 bases from J, the junction contained 2 bases not matched to a gene. Germline V CDR1 and CDR2: LGHDT, YNNKEL (reference sequence). This CDR3 is 16 amino acids long. The CDR3, as DNA: TGTGCCAGCAGCCAAGGGGACAGGGAAAGCACAGATACGCAGTATTTT. Translating it yields CASSQGDRESTDTQYF.

This chain uses TRBV6-5 with TRBJ1-1; D remains ambiguous. CDR1 is MNHEY, CDR2 SVGAGI, per germline. Trimming removed 0 bases at V and 2 bases at J, with 10 bases between. The CDR3 contains 15 residues. The CDR3 loop reads CASSYSRRLNTEAFF. The DNA of the CDR3 is TGTGCCAGCAGTTACTCAAGGAGGCTTAACACTGAAGCTTTCTTT.

The gene calls are TRBV9 and TRBJ2-2; the match to TRBD1 covers 11 bases. Germline CDR1 and CDR2: SGDLS and YYNGEE. V shed 3 bases and J 2 bases; nucleotides not matched to a gene: 3. The CDR3 has 16 amino acids. The CDR3 DNA reads as TGTGCCAGCAGCGAGGACAGGGGGCGCAACACCGGGGAGCTGTTTTTT. As protein: CASSEDRGRNTGELFF.